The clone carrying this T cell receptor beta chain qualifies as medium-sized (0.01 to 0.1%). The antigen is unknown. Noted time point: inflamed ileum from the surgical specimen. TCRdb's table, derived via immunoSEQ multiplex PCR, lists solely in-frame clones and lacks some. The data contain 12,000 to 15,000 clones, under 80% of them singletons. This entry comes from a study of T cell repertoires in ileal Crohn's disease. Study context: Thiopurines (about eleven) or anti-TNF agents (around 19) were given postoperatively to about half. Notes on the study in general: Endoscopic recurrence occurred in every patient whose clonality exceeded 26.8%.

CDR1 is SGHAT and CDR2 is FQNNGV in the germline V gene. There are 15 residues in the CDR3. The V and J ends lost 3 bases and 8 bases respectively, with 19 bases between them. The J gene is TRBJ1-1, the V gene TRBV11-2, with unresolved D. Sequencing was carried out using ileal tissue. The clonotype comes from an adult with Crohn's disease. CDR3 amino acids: CASSFKANTPEEAFF. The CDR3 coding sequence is TGTGCCAGCAGCTTCAAAGCAAATACTCCCGAGGAAGCTTTCTTT.